This T cell receptor beta chain was found in a study of Graves' ophthalmopathy and Graves' hyperthyroidism. Study details: Investigators collected peripheral blood at initial diagnosis, before any treatment was given. Findings and limits, study-wide: Most thyroid-expanded clonotypes exceeding 0.001 frequency were also found in blood.

Transcripts of RNA were the source for amplifying TCR beta CDR3 regions. Second-round multiplex PCR came after first-round RT-PCR with HTBI primers. TCRdb reprocessed the multiplex PCR reads with MiXCR, giving one entry per CDR3 protein. The sample has under 350,000 distinct CDR3 sequences; 15% to 20% are singletons. Germline assignment: CDR1 MNHNS and CDR2 SASEGT. Trimming shortened V by 5 bases and J by 7 bases, and 8 bases separated the two germline ends. The CDR3 spans 12 residues. In its sample, this clonotype was seen many times. The antigen remains unidentified. The TCR was taken from an adult man with Graves' ophthalmopathy. Specimen: peripheral blood. The rearrangement joins TRBV6-1 to TRBJ2-2; D remains ambiguous. CDR3: CASSLGFGELFF. The DNA of the CDR3 is TGTGCCAGCAGTCTAGGTTTCGGGGAGCTGTTTTTT.